The clone carrying this TCR beta chain was seen repeatedly, ten times or more. The use of a sample-barcoded 5' primer and a J-beta primer mix characterized a second PCR of roughly 7 to 11 cycles. TCRdb fed the 5' RACE reads into MiXCR, producing one record per CDR3 protein. The sample holds around 1.5 million distinct CDR3 sequences, about 35% seen once. The sample comes from a study of blood T cells in healthy people across ages. This sequence originates from a woman aged 25 to 45 in good health. The source material was blood.

CDR3: CASSLGRGDQPQHF. The CDR3 DNA is TGTGCCAGCAGCTTAGGACGGGGTGATCAGCCCCAGCATTTT. The chain carries TRBV11-2 and TRBJ1-5; D is undetermined. V lost 1 base and J 5 bases, leaving 9 bases between the germline ends. In germline, CDR1 is SGHAT, CDR2 FQNNGV. The CDR3 has 14 residues. Full variable domain (remainder filled in from reference TRBV11-2 and TRBJ1-5): EAGVAQSPRYKIIEKRQSVAFWCNPISGHATLYWYQQILGQGPKLLIQFQNNGVVDDSQLPKDRFSAERLKGVDSTLKIQPAKLEDSAVYLCASSLGRGDQPQHFGDGTRLSIL.